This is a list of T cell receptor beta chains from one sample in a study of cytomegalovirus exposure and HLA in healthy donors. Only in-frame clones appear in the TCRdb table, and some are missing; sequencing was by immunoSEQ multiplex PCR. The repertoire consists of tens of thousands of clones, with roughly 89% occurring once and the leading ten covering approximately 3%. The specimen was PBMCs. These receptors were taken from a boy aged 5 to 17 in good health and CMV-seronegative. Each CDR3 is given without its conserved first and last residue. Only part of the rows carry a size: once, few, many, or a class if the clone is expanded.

CDR3: ASSANPGQPSFNYGYT
size: .
V: TRBV19

CDR3: ATTEHLQVYGYT
size: .
V: TRBV6-1

CDR3: ASSHQGTTNTGELF
size: .
V: TRBV11-3

CDR3: ASSIAGQRTSYNEQF
size: .
V: TRBV19

CDR3: ASSRPGQELYEQY
size: .
V: TRBV7-9

CDR3: ASSPRANEQY
size: few
V: TRBV18

CDR3: ASTTLFSGKGPGANVLT
size: once
V: TRBV19

CDR3: ATSSGTGDNSPLH
size: once
V: TRBV15

CDR3: ASSGQNYGYT
size: once
V: TRBV9

CDR3: ASSQEVKRGSTGELF
size: .
V: TRBV4-3

CDR3: ASLPAGDRGYNQPQH
size: .
V: TRBV19

CDR3: ASSSRLGGPEAF
size: .
V: TRBV7-8

CDR3: ASTLSGRGEQY
size: .
V: TRBV11-1

CDR3: ASSSTTSGGVTEQF
size: .
V: TRBV27

CDR3: ASSPWDRSYEQY
size: .
V: TRBV4-1

CDR3: ASSTQGSGSNQPQH
size: .
V: TRBV7-2

CDR3: ATSREDRNTEAF
size: .
V: TRBV15

CDR3: ASTLQGKETQY
size: .
V: TRBV18

CDR3: ASSERTDIWDRDRSEQY
size: .
V: TRBV21-1

CDR3: ASRDSYEQY
size: .
V: TRBV18

CDR3: ASSPGQRGYGYT
size: .
V: TRBV19

CDR3: SVDSGTYEQY
size: once
V: TRBV29-1

CDR3: ASSANTGYGYT
size: .
V: TRBV28

CDR3: ASSSPLTGYEQY
size: .
V: TRBV11-2

CDR3: ASSYTSGGFYEQY
size: .
V: TRBV9

CDR3: ASSSQTGYGDRSEQY
size: once
V: TRBV5-8

CDR3: ASSGFIGAGELF
size: .
V: TRBV6-1

CDR3: ASSPGTDTYNEQF
size: .
V: TRBV5-1

CDR3: ASNRDSQETQY
size: .
V: TRBV19

CDR3: ASSGLAGLWETQY
size: .
V: TRBV19

CDR3: ASSRTASYEQY
size: .
V: TRBV5-6

CDR3: ASSQDSEETQY
size: .
V: TRBV4-1

CDR3: ASSVSGEGPTYEQY
size: .
V: TRBV7-9

CDR3: ASSYQGLAGEQF
size: .
V: TRBV7-3

CDR3: ASSFGTGGSYGYT
size: .
V: TRBV7-8

CDR3: ASSFGTGETSPLH
size: .
V: TRBV5-4

CDR3: ASSQAFSGGASETQY
size: .
V: TRBV4-3

CDR3: ASSYISSVSTDTQY
size: .
V: TRBV6-5

CDR3: ATSLATDTQY
size: .
V: TRBV15

CDR3: VSSSGLASYEQY
size: .
V: TRBV7-6

CDR3: ASSFGQPQETQY
size: .
V: TRBV11-1

CDR3: SVLTGAKETQY
size: .
V: TRBV29-1

CDR3: ASSPPDRGNSPLH
size: .
V: TRBV18

CDR3: ASSQGPGIGNEKLF
size: .
V: TRBV4-1

CDR3: AIRTSLTGDTGELF
size: .
V: TRBV10-3

CDR3: ASSETGTGMDYGYT
size: .
V: TRBV5-1

CDR3: ASSLNQPQH
size: .
V: TRBV28

CDR3: ASSSDRADQPQH
size: .
V: TRBV5-5